This T cell receptor beta chain was profiled in a study of cytomegalovirus exposure and HLA in healthy donors. PCR involved 60 Vbeta and 13 Jbeta primers. Produced via immunoSEQ multiplex PCR; TCRdb's table is partial and in-frame only. The table shows about 150,000 clones, with approximately 74% occurring only once. This clone was seen only a few times. This TCR derives from a man between 18 and 29 years old in good health and CMV-seronegative. Material for sequencing was PBMCs.

The CDR3 loop reads CASSPGTSGGQETQYF. CDR3 sequence (DNA): TGCGCCAGCAGCCCCGGGACTAGCGGGGGCCAAGAGACCCAGTACTTC. The rearrangement uses TRBV5-1 and TRBJ2-5; 14 bases line up with TRBD2. Germline V gives CDR1 SGHRS, CDR2 YFSETQ. This CDR3 is built from 16 residues. V shed 4 bases, J shed 1 base, and the junction held 3 bases outside the gene matches.